This TCR beta chain was identified in a study of blood T cells in healthy people across ages. The germline V and J ends were trimmed by 2 bases and 5 bases, with 10 bases remaining between them. Germline V lookup: CDR1 SQVTM, CDR2 ANQGSEA. This CDR3 has 13 residues. Using a J-beta primer mix together with a sample-barcoded 5' primer, a second PCR was run for about 7 to 12 cycles. TCRdb analysed the 5' RACE reads with MiXCR anew, one entry per CDR3 protein. Of about 1.7 million distinct CDR3 sequences in the sample, 28% were seen once. V is TRBV29-1 and J is TRBJ2-1; no clear D gene. The source is a woman in her twenties or thirties in good health. Sequencing used blood. The CDR3 region is CSVEYWGNNEQFF. In DNA form, the CDR3 reads TGCAGCGTTGAATATTGGGGTAACAATGAGCAGTTCTTC.